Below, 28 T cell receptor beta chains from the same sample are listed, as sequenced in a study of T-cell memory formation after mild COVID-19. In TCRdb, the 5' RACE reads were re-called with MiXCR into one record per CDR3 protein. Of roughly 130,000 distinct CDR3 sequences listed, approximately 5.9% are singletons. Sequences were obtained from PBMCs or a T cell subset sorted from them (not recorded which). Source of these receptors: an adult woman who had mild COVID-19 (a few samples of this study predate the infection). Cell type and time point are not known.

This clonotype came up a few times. In DNA form, the CDR3 reads TGTGCCAGTAGTTCCGGGACAGCCCGTTCTAGCACAGATACGCAGTATTTT. This translates into CASSSGTARSSTDTQYF. This chain links TRBV19 with TRBJ2-3, with 7 bases matching TRBD1. Germline-derived CDR1 and CDR2 are LNHDA and SQIVND (reference sequence). The CDR3 has 17 amino acids. V was pared by 5 bases and J by 0 bases, with 11 bases of the junction left unmatched.

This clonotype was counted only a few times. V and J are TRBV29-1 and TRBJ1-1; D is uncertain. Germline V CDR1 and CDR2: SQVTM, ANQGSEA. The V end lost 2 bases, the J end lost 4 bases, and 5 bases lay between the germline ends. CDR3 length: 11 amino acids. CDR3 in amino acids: CSVESFTEAFF. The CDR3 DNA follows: TGCAGCGTTGAATCGTTCACTGAAGCTTTCTTT.

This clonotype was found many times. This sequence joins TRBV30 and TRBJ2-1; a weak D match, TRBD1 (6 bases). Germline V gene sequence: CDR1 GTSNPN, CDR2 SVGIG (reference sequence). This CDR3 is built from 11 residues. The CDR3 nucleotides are TGTGCTCGAGGGGGTAACAATGAGCAGTTCTTC. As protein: CARGGNNEQFF.

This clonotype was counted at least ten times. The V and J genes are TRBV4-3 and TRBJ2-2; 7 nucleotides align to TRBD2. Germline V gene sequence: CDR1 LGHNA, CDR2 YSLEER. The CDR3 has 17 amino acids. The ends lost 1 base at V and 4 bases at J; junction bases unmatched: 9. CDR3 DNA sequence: TGCGCCAGCAGCCAAGGAGGGGTCGGGAGGCCCACCGGGGAGCTGTTTTTT. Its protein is CASSQGGVGRPTGELFF.

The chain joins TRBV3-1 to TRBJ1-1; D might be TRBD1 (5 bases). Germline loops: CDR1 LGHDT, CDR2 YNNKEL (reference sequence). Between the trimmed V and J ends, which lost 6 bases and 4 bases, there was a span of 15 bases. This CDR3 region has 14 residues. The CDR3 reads CASRLRGGGTEAFF. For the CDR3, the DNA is TGTGCCAGCAGACTAAGGGGTGGTGGCACTGAAGCTTTCTTT.

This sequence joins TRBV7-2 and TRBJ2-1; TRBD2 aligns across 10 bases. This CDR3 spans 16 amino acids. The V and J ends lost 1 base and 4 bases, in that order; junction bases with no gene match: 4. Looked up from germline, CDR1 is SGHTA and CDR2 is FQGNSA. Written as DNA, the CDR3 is TGTGCCAGCAGCTTAGAGGCTAGCGGGAGTTACAATGAGCAGTTCTTC. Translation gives CASSLEASGSYNEQFF. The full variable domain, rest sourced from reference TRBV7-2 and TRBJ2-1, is GAGVSQSPSNKVTEKGKDVELRCDPISGHTALYWYRQSLGQGLEFLIYFQGNSAPDKSGLPSDRFSAERTGGSVSTLTIQRTQQEDSAVYLCASSLEASGSYNEQFFGPGTRLTVL.

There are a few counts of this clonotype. The CDR3 reads CASILNRDRGPYGYTF. CDR3 in DNA: TGTGCCAGCATTTTAAACCGGGACAGGGGACCCTATGGCTACACCTTC. The V and J genes are TRBV2 and TRBJ1-2, with 10 nucleotides matching TRBD1. Looked up from germline, CDR1 is SNHLY and CDR2 is FYNNEI. The CDR3 spans 16 residues. V trimming: 7 bases; J trimming: 4 bases; junction bases outside the gene matches: 12.

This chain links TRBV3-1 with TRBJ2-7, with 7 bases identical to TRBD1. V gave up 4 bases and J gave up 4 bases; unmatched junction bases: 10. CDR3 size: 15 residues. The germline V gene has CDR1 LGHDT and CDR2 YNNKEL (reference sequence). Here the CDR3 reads CASSRGTAVPYEQYF. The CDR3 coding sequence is TGTGCCAGCAGCCGAGGGACAGCCGTTCCTTACGAGCAGTACTTC.

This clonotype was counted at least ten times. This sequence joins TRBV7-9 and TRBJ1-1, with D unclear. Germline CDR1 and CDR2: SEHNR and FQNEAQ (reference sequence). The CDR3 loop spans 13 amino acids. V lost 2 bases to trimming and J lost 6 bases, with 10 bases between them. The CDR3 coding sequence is TGTGCCAGCAGCTTATATCTCGAATCTGAAGCTTTCTTT. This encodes CASSLYLESEAFF.

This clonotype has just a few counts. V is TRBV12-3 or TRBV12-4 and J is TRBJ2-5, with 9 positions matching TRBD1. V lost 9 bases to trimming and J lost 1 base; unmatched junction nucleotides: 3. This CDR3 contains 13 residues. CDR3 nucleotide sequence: TGTGCCAGTAGACAGGGGGGCCAAGAGACCCAGTACTTC. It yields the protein CASRQGGQETQYF.

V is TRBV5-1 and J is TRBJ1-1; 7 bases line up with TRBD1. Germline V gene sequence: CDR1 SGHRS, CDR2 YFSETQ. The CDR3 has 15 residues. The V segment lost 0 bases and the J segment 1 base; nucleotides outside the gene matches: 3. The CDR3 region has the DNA TGCGCCAGCAGCTTGGGACAGGGAACGAACACTGAAGCTTTCTTT. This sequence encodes CASSLGQGTNTEAFF.

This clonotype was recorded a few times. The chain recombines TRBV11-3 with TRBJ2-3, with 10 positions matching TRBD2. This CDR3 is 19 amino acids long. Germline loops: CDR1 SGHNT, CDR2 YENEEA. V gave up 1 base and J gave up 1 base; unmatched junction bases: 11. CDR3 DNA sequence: TGTGCCAGCAGCTTAGGGAAGCGGGGGGGCCGGCGGGGCACAGATACGCAGTATTTT. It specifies CASSLGKRGGRRGTDTQYF.

CDR3 in amino acids: CASVIMVGQGAYEQYF. Here the CDR3 DNA reads TGTGCCAGCGTTATTATGGTGGGACAGGGGGCTTACGAGCAGTACTTC. V and J are TRBV6-1 and TRBJ2-7, with 12 positions matching TRBD1. This CDR3 contains 16 residues. CDR1 is MNHNS and CDR2 is SASEGT in the germline V gene. With 8 bases clipped from V and 4 bases from J, the junction kept 12 bases outside the gene matches.

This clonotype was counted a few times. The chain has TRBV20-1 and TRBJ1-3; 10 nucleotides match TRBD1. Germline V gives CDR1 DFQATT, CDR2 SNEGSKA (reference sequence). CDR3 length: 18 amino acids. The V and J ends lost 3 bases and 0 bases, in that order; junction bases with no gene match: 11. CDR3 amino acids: CSARPTGTGALSGNTIYF. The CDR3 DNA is TGCAGTGCTAGGCCGACCGGGACAGGGGCCCTCTCTGGAAACACCATATATTTT.

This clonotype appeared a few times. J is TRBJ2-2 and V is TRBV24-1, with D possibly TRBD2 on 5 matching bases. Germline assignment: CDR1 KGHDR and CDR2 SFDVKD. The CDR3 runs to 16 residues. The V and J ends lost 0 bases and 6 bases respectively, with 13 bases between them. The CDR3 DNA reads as TGTGCCACCAGTGATTTGAGTTACTCGGGGTCCGGGGAGCTGTTTTTT. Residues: CATSDLSYSGSGELFF.

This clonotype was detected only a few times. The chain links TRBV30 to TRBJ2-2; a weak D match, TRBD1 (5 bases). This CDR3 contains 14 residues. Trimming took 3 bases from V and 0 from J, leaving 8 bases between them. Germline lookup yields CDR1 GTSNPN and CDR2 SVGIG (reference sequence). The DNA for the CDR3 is TGTGCCTGGAGCAGGGTGCCGAACACCGGGGAGCTGTTTTTT. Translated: CAWSRVPNTGELFF. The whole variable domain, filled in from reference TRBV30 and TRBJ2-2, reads SQTIHQWPATLVQPVGSPLSLECTVEGTSNPNLYWYRQAAGRGLQLLFYSVGIGQISSEVPQNLSASRPQDRQFILSSKKLLLSDSGFYLCAWSRVPNTGELFFGEGSRLTVL.

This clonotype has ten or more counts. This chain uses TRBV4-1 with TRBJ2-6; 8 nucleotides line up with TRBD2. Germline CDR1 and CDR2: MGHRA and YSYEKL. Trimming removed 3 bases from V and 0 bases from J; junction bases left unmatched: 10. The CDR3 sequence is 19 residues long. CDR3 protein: CASSQALAGIPSGANVLTF. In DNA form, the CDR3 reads TGCGCCAGCAGCCAGGCTTTAGCGGGAATCCCCTCTGGGGCCAACGTCCTGACTTTC.

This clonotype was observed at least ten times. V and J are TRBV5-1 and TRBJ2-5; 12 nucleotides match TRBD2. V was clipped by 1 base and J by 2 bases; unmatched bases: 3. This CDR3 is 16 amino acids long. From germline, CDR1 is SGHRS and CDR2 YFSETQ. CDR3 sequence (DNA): TGCGCCAGCAGCTTGCCGCTAGCGGGAGGGCAAGAGACCCAGTACTTC. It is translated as CASSLPLAGGQETQYF.

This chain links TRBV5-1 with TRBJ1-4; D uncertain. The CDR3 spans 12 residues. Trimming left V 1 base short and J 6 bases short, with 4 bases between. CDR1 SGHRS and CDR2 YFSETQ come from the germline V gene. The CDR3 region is CASSLNDEKLFF. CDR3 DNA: TGCGCCAGCAGCTTGAACGATGAAAAACTGTTTTTT. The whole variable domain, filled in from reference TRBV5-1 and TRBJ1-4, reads KAGVTQTPRYLIKTRGQQVTLSCSPISGHRSVSWYQQTPGQGLQFLFEYFSETQRNKGNFPGRFSGRQFSNSRSEMNVSTLELGDSALYLCASSLNDEKLFFGSGTQLSVL.

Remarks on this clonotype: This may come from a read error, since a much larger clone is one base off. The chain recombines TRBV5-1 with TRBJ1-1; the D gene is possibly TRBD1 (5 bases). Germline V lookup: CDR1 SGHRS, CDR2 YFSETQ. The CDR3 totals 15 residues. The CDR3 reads CASILGPGVSTEAFF. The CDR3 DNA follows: TGCGCCAGCATCTTGGGCCCGGGGGTAAGCACTGAAGCTTTCTTT. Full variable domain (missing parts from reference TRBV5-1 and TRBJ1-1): KAGVTQTPRYLIKTRGQQVTLSCSPISGHRSVSWYQQTPGQGLQFLFEYFSETQRNKGNFPGRFSGRQFSNSRSEMNVSTLELGDSALYLCASILGPGVSTEAFFGQGTRLTVV.

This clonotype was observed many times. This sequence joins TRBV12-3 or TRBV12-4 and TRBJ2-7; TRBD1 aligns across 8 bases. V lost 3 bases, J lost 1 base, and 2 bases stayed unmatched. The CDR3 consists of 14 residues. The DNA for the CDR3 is TGTGCCAGCAGTTTGGACAGGGCGTCCTACGAGCAGTACTTC. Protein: CASSLDRASYEQYF.

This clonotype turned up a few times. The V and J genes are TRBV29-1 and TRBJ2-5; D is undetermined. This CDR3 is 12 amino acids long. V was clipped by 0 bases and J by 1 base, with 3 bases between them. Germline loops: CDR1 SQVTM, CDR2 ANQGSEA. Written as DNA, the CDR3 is TGCAGCGTTGAAGAGAGCCAAGAGACCCAGTACTTC. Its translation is CSVEESQETQYF.

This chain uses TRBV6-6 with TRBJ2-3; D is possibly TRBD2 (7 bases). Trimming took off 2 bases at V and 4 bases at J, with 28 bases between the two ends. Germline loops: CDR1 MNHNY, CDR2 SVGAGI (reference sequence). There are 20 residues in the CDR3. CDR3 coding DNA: TGTGCCAGCAGTTACCCCCCGGGGGGCCCAGGGAGGTTCGACGCAGATACGCAGTATTTT. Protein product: CASSYPPGGPGRFDADTQYF.

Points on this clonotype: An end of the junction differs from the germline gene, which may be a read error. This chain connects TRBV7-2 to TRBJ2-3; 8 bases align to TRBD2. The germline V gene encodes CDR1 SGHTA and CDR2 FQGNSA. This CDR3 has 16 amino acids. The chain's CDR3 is CASSIAGCSGMDTQYF. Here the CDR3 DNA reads TGTGCCAGCAGCATAGCGGGATGTTCCGGCATGGATACGCAGTATTTT.

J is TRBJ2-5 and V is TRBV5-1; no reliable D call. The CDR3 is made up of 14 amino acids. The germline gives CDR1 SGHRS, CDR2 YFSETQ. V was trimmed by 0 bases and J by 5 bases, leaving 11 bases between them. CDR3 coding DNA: TGCGCCAGCAGCTTGGGCATGGTCGGGGAGACCCAGTACTTC. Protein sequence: CASSLGMVGETQYF.

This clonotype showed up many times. The CDR3: CASSLATYSRAFQETQYF. Here the CDR3 DNA reads TGTGCCAGCAGCCTCGCGACCTATAGCAGGGCCTTCCAAGAGACCCAGTACTTC. The chain is built from TRBV7-2 and TRBJ2-5; perhaps TRBD1 as D (5 bases). The germline CDR1 and CDR2 sequences are SGHTA and FQGNSA. The CDR3 has 18 residues. V shed 5 bases and J shed 1 base, with 23 bases lying between them. Complete variable domain (other parts from reference TRBV7-2 and TRBJ2-5): GAGVSQSPSNKVTEKGKDVELRCDPISGHTALYWYRQSLGQGLEFLIYFQGNSAPDKSGLPSDRFSAERTGGSVSTLTIQRTQQEDSAVYLCASSLATYSRAFQETQYFGPGTRLLVL.

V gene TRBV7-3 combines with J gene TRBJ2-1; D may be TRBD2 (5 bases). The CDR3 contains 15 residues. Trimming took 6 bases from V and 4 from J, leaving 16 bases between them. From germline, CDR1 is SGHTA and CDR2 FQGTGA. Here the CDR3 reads CASSSQAGLYNEQFF. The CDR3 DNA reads TGTGCCAGCAGTTCGCAGGCGGGCCTATACAATGAGCAGTTCTTC.

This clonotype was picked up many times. The CDR3 is CSVAKQGGTEAFF. The CDR3 DNA reads as TGCAGCGTCGCAAAGCAGGGAGGAACTGAAGCTTTCTTT. The rearrangement uses TRBV29-1 and TRBJ1-1; D may be TRBD1 (5 bases). CDR3 length: 13 residues. Germline lookup yields CDR1 SQVTM and CDR2 ANQGSEA. The V and J ends lost 6 bases and 5 bases respectively, with 16 bases between them.